This T cell receptor (beta chain) was identified during a study of T cells in tumors after PD-1 blockade. Study context: Prior checkpoint blockade, systemic immunosuppressant use, or anti-cancer therapy within 4 weeks excluded patients.

Turning to this clone: Its antigen is currently unknown.

Regarding the study as a whole: Some novel exhausted tumor clones appeared in pre-treatment blood, suggesting peripheral recruitment.

Here immunoSEQ multiplex PCR was the method, and the copy in TCRdb shows in-frame clones only, minus some. This sample yields approximately 46,000 clones, of which roughly three quarters are seen a single time; about a sixth belongs to the top ten. Germline-derived CDR1 and CDR2 are SGHRS and YFSETQ. Trimming removed 5 bases from V and 0 bases from J; junction bases left unmatched: 10. The CDR3 loop spans 16 amino acids. The rearrangement links TRBV5-1 to TRBJ2-7; 8 bases are a match to TRBD2. The receptor was isolated from a human donor with basal cell carcinoma. The sequencing here drew on PBMCs, taken before anti-PD-1 treatment. CDR3 DNA sequence: TGCGCCAGCAGGGTTGGATACAGCGGGAGCTCCTACGAGCAGTACTTC. The encoded protein is CASRVGYSGSSYEQYF. Combining the CDR3 with reference TRBV5-1 and TRBJ2-7 gives the whole variable domain KAGVTQTPRYLIKTRGQQVTLSCSPISGHRSVSWYQQTPGQGLQFLFEYFSETQRNKGNFPGRFSGRQFSNSRSEMNVSTLELGDSALYLCASRVGYSGSSYEQYFGPGTRLTVT.